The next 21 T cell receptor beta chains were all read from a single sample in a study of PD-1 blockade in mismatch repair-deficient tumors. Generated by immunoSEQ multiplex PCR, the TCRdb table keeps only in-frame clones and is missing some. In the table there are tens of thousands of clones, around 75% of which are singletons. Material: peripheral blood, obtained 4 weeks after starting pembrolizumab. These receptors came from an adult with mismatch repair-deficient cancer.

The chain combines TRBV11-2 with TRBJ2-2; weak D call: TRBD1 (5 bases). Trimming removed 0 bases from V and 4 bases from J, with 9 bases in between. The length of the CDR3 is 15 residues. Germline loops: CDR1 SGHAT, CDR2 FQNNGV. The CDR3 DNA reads TGTGCCAGCAGCTTAGAGCCAGGGTCCACCGGGGAGCTGTTTTTT. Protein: CASSLEPGSTGELFF. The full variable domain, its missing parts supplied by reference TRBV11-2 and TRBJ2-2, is EAGVAQSPRYKIIEKRQSVAFWCNPISGHATLYWYQQILGQGPKLLIQFQNNGVVDDSQLPKDRFSAERLKGVDSTLKIQPAKLEDSAVYLCASSLEPGSTGELFFGEGSRLTVL.

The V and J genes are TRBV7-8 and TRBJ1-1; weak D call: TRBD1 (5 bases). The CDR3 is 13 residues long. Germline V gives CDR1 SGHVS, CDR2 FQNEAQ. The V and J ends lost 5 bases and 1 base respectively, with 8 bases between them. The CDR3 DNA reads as TGTGCCAGCAGCGATACAGGGAACACTGAAGCTTTCTTT. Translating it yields CASSDTGNTEAFF.

The CDR3 DNA follows: TGTGCCAGCAGCCCGAGGGGGGGGTGGAGCGGGGAGCTGTTTTTT. Its translation is CASSPRGGWSGELFF. The chain has TRBV11-2 and TRBJ2-2, with D maybe TRBD2 (7 bases). This CDR3 is 15 amino acids long. V lost 5 bases, J lost 7 bases, and 17 bases lay in between. Germline CDR1 is SGHAT and CDR2 is FQNNGV.

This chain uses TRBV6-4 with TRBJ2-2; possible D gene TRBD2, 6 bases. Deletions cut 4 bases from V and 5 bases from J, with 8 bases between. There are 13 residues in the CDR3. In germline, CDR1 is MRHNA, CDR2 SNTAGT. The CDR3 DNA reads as TGTGCCAGCAGTGTCGGGACTACCGGGGAGCTGTTTTTT. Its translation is CASSVGTTGELFF.

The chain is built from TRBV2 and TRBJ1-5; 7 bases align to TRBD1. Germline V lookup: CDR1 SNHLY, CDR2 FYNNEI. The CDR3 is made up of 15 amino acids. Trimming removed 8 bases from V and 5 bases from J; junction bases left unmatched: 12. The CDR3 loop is CASELHRGGDQPQHF. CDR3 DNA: TGTGCCAGCGAACTCCACAGGGGTGGGGATCAGCCCCAGCATTTT.

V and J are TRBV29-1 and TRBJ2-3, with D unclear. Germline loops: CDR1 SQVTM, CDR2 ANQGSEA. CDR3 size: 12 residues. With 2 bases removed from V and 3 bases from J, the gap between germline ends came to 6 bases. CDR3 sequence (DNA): TGCAGCGTTGAAAAGGGTACAGATACGCAGTATTTT. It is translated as CSVEKGTDTQYF.

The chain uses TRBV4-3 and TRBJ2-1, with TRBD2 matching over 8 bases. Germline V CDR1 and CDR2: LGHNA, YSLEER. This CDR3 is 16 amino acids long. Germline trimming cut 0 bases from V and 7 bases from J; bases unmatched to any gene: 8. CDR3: CASSQDGTGGPNEQFF. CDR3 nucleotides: TGCGCCAGCAGCCAAGATGGTACGGGAGGGCCTAATGAGCAGTTCTTC.

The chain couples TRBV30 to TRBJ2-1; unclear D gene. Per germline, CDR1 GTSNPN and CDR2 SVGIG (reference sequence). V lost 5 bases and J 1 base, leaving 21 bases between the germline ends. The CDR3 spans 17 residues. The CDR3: CAWDFSRVGGSYNEQFF. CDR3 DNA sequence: TGTGCCTGGGATTTCTCTCGAGTAGGTGGATCCTACAATGAGCAGTTCTTC. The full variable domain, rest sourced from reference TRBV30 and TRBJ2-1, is SQTIHQWPATLVQPVGSPLSLECTVEGTSNPNLYWYRQAAGRGLQLLFYSVGIGQISSEVPQNLSASRPQDRQFILSSKKLLLSDSGFYLCAWDFSRVGGSYNEQFFGPGTRLTVL.

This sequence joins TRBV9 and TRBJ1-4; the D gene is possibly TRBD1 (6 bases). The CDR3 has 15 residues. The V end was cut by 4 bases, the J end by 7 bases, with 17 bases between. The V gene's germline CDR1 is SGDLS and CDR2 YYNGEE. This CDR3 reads CASSTYTTGAEKLFF. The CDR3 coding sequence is TGTGCCAGCAGCACGTACACGACAGGAGCTGAAAAACTGTTTTTT.

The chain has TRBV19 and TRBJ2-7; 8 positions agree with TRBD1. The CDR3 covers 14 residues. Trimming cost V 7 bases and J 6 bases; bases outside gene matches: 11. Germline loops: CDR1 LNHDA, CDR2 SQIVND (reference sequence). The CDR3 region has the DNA TGTGCCAGTACCACGACCCCAGGGGGCTCCGAGCAGTACTTC. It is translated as CASTTTPGGSEQYF.

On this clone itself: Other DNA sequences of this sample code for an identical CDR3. CDR3 region: CASSHLTGAPGGELFF. The CDR3 coding sequence is TGTGCCAGCAGTCATTTAACAGGGGCCCCCGGAGGGGAGCTGTTTTTT. The gene calls are TRBV7-6 and TRBJ2-2, with 7 bases matching TRBD1. This CDR3 region has 16 residues. In germline, CDR1 is SGHVS, CDR2 FNYEAQ. V lost 6 bases to trimming and J lost 8 bases; unmatched junction nucleotides: 15.

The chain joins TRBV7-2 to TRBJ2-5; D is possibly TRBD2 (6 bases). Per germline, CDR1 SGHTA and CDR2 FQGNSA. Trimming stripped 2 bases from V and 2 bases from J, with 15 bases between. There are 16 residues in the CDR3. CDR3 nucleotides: TGTGCCAGCAGCTTAAATGGAGGGGTGGGACAAGAGACCCAGTACTTC. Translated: CASSLNGGVGQETQYF.

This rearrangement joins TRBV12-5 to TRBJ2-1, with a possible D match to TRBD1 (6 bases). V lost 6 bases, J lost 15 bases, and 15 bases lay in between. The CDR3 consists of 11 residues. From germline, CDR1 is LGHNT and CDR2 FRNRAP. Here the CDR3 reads CASGARGYMFF. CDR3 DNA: TGTGCTAGTGGCGCCAGGGGTTATATGTTCTTC. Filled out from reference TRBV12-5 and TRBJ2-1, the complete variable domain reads DARVTQTPRHKVTEMGQEVTMRCQPILGHNTVFWYRQTMMQGLELLAYFRNRAPLDDSGMPKDRFSAEMPDATLATLKIQPSEPRDSAVYFCASGARGYMFFGPGTRLTVL.

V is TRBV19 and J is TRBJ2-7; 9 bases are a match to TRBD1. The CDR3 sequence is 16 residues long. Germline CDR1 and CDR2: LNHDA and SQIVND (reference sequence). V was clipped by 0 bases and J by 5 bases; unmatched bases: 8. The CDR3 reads CASSIDLGTGLNEQYF. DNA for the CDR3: TGTGCCAGTAGTATAGATCTGGGGACAGGGCTCAACGAGCAGTACTTC.

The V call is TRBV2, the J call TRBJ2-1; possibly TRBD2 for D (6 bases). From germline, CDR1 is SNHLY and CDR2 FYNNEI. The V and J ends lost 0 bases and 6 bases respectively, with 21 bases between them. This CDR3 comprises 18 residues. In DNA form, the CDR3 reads TGTGCCAGCAGTGAAGCGGCGCCTAAGGGACTCCTCCTCAATGAGCAGTTCTTC. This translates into CASSEAAPKGLLLNEQFF.

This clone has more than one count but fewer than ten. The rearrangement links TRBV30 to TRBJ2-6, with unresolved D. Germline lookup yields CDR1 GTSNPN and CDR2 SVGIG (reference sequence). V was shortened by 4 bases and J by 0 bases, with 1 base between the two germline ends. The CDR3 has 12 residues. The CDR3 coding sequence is TGTGCCTGGATCTCTGGGGCCAACGTCCTGACTTTC. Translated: CAWISGANVLTF.

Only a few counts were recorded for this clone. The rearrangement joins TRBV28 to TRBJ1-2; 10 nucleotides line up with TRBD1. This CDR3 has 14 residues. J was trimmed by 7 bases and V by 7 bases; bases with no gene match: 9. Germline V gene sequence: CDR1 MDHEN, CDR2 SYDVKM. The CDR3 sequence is CASTSGTGVLGYTF. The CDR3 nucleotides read TGTGCCAGCACCTCCGGGACAGGGGTTCTTGGCTACACCTTC.

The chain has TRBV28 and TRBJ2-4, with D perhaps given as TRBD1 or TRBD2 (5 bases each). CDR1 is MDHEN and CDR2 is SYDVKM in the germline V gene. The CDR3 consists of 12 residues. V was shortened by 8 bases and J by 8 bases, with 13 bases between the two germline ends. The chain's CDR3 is CASGERGDIQYF. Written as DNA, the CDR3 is TGTGCCAGCGGGGAAAGAGGGGACATTCAGTACTTC. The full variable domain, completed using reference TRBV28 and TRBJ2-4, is DVKVTQSSRYLVKRTGEKVFLECVQDMDHENMFWYRQDPGLGLRLIYFSYDVKMKEKGDIPEGYSVSREKKERFSLILESASTNQTSMYLCASGERGDIQYFGAGTRLSVL.

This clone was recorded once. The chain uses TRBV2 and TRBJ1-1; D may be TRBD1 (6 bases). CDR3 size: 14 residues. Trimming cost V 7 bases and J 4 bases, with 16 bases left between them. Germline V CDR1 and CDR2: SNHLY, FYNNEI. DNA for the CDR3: TGTGCCAGCAACAGGGAGTCGGGGGGCACTGAAGCTTTCTTT. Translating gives CASNRESGGTEAFF.

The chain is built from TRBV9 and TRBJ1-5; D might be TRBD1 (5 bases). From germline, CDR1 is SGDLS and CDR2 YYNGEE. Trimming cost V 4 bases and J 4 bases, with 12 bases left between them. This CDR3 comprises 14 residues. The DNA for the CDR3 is TGTGCCAGCAGCCCTACGGGACGAAATCAGCCCCAGCATTTT. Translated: CASSPTGRNQPQHF.

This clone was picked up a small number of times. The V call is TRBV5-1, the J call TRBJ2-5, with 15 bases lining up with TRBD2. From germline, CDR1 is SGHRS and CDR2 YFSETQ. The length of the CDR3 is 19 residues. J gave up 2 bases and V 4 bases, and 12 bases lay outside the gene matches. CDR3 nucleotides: TGCGCCAGCAGCCCTGGACTAGCGGGAGGGCCGGGTAGACAAGAGACCCAGTACTTC. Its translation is CASSPGLAGGPGRQETQYF.